Given below is one T cell receptor (beta chain) in context. This entry is derived from a study of shared T cell receptors in the human thymus. Sequenced by immunoSEQ multiplex PCR; TCRdb stores in-frame clones only, minus some. Of 500,000 to 550,000 clones in the sample, approximately 80% are singletons; the top ten hold more than 0.01%. Germline CDR1 and CDR2: MRHNA and SNTAGT. The CDR3 has 14 residues. Trimming removed 6 bases at V and 3 bases at J, with 12 bases between. This sample was also put to use in a study of human thymus T cells.

Sequenced material: thymocytes. The sequence derives from a boy younger than two with a congenital heart defect. V usage is TRBV6-4 and J usage is TRBJ1-5; D perhaps matches TRBD1 (5 bases). DNA for the CDR3: TGTGCCAGCAGCCCCGGGGGGACCAATCAGCCCCAGCATTTT. Amino acids: CASSPGGTNQPQHF.